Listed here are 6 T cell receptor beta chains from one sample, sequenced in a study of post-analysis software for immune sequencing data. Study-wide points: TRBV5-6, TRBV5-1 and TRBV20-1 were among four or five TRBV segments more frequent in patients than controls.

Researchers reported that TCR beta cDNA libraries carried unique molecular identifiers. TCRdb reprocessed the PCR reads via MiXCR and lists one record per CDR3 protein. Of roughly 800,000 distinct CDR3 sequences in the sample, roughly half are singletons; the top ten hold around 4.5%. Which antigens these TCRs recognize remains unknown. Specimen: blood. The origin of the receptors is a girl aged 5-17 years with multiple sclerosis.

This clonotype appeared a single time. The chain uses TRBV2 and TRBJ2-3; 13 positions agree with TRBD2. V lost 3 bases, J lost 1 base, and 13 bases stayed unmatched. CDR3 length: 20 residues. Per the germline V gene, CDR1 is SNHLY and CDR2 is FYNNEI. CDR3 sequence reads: CASSEYSSGLAGLRTDTQYF. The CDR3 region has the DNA TGTGCCAGCAGTGAGTACTCCTCGGGACTAGCGGGACTTCGCACAGATACGCAGTATTTT.

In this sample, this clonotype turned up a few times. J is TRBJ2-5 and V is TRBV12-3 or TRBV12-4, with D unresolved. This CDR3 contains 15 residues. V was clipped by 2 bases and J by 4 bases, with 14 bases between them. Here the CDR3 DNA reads TGTGCCAGCAGTTTATTGAATGGGTGGGGAGAGACCCAGTACTTC. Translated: CASSLLNGWGETQYF.

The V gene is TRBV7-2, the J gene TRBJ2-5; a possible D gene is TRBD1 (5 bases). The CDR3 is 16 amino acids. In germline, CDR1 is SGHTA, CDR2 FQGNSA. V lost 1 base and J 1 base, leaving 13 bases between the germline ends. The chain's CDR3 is CASSLGLRQGQETQYF. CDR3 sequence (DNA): TGTGCCAGCAGCTTAGGGCTTCGGCAGGGCCAAGAGACCCAGTACTTC.

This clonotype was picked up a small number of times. As DNA, the CDR3 is TGCGCCAGCAGCACGCAACGGGAGGAAGGTGGCTACACCTTC. It yields the protein CASSTQREEGGYTF. The rearrangement uses TRBV5-1 and TRBJ1-2; D gene uncertain. The CDR3 runs 14 residues. V was pared by 4 bases and J by 7 bases, with 17 bases between. In germline, CDR1 is SGHRS, CDR2 YFSETQ.

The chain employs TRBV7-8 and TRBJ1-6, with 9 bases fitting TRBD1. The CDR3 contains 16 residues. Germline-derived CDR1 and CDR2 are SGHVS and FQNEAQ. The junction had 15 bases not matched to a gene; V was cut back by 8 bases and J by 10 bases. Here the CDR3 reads CASVPGDRVRGSPLHF. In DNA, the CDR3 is TGTGCCAGCGTACCGGGGGACAGGGTTCGTGGGTCACCCCTCCACTTT.

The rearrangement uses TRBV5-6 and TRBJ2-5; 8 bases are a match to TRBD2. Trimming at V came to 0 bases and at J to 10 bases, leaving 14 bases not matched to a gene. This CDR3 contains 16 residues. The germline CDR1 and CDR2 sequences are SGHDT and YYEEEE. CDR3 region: CASSLALGQREQGQYF. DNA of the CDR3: TGTGCCAGCAGCTTGGCCCTGGGGCAGCGGGAGCAGGGCCAGTACTTC.